A selection of T cell receptor beta chains follows, all from one sample in a study of cytomegalovirus exposure and HLA in healthy donors. Some clones are missing from TCRdb's copy, which holds only in-frame ones; the method was immunoSEQ multiplex PCR. The sample holds nearly 200,000 clones; approximately 83% are singletons and the top ten take around 0.1%. Material: PBMCs. These receptors all come from a boy between 2 and 15 years old in good health and CMV-seronegative. The conserved cysteine and the conserved F or W are not part of the CDR3 here.

V	J	CDR3
TRBV9	TRBJ2-1	ASSARGLAGGQGEQF
TRBV2	TRBJ1-4	ASSEQNEKLF
TRBV29-1	TRBJ1-1	SVQTRSANTEAF
TRBV7-2	TRBJ1-2	ASSWETGVGGYT
TRBV12-5	TRBJ1-5	ASGVLRNQPQH
TRBV4-2	TRBJ1-2	ASSQAAGNGYT
TRBV7-8	TRBJ2-1	ASSLAEGTYNEQF
TRBV11-1	TRBJ2-1	ASSLRQSSYNEQF
TRBV6-5	TRBJ1-5	ASRVGQDSNQPQH
TRBV29-1	TRBJ2-7	SVEDPRTGTHEQY
TRBV2	TRBJ2-7	ASRGTGDGIYEQY
TRBV6-6	TRBJ2-3	ASSLRGWTDTQY
TRBV2	TRBJ2-1	ASSERRGSYNEQF
TRBV7-2	TRBJ2-1	ASSPKDRNTEQF
TRBV30	TRBJ1-2	AWSVMSGGGLS
TRBV9	TRBJ2-3	ASSVRGEGSDTQY
TRBV9	TRBJ1-2	ASSVVGRGYT
TRBV5-1	TRBJ2-7	ASSLAVGGDYEQY
TRBV2	TRBJ1-2	AAGSGGYGYT
TRBV11-2	TRBJ2-4	ASSRTGTSGGQRGQY
TRBV5-4	TRBJ1-1	ASSRPGLATEAF
TRBV7-2	TRBJ1-1	ASSFRQGITEAF
TRBV18	TRBJ1-6	ASSPKSRSSYNSPLH
TRBV5-5	TRBJ1-5	ASSLGWGSGAERTSQPQH
TRBV2	TRBJ2-7	ASSVSLAGYEQY
TRBV4-1	TRBJ2-3	ASSQTGGTDTQY
TRBV7-9	TRBJ2-3	SSSPGTSKTDTQY
TRBV29-1	TRBJ1-1	SVPGRGTEAF
TRBV20-1	TRBJ1-2	SARDRGGYT
TRBV29-1	TRBJ1-1	SVGSGSGTEAF
TRBV6-6	TRBJ2-7	ASRAGQGFYEQY
TRBV7-9	TRBJ1-4	ASSLGQGAREKLF
TRBV5-1	TRBJ2-7	ASSSSGTGQNEQY
TRBV2	TRBJ1-1	ASRQYQGGTEAF
TRBV6-1	TRBJ2-7	ASTGKNSYEQY
TRBV15	TRBJ2-3	ATSTRGGGDTQY
TRBV6-6	TRBJ2-2	AHRLSGGAGTGELF
TRBV4-3	TRBJ1-2	ASSQDLGQPLGYT
TRBV4-1	TRBJ2-4	ASSQVPGLAGEGIQY
TRBV5-4	TRBJ2-5	ASSLVTSPLGTQY
TRBV6-6	TRBJ2-7	ASSYSGTGWEQY
TRBV5-6	TRBJ2-5	ASRLSLAGAEETQY
TRBV30	TRBJ1-1	AWSVEGLNTEAF
TRBV18	TRBJ1-3	ASSPPSPRGSGNTIY
TRBV19	TRBJ2-7	ASSPPRGTASYEQY
TRBV7-9	TRBJ1-2	ASSLNEGDYT
TRBV6-6	TRBJ2-5	ASSSSGYQETQY
TRBV19	TRBJ2-7	ASSIGGGDEQY
TRBV6-6	TRBJ2-1	ASSTFGTDEQF
TRBV10-1	TRBJ1-6	ASGLHDEDTNSPLH
TRBV5-1	TRBJ2-7	ASSLEGHAYEQY
TRBV6-1	TRBJ1-1	ASELSWNTEAF
TRBV5-1	TRBJ2-7	ASSLAGNEQY
TRBV6-5	TRBJ1-1	ASMGAMNTEAF
TRBV4-2	TRBJ1-3	ASSQSGQGTNTIY
TRBV4-1	TRBJ1-1	ASSQESGTGLGAF
TRBV5-1	TRBJ2-5	ASSLEAGYQETQY
TRBV12-2	TRBJ2-2	ASRLATPGLKNTGELF
TRBV5-1	TRBJ2-3	ASSLGLAVIDTQY